A selection of T cell receptor beta chains follows, all from one sample in a study of T cells in Graves' hyperthyroidism and ophthalmopathy. TCRdb analysed the multiplex PCR reads with MiXCR anew, one entry per CDR3 protein. The sample holds approximately 400,000 distinct CDR3 sequences, approximately 14% seen once. The sample taken for sequencing was blood. These receptors came from a woman aged 18 to 35 with Graves' hyperthyroidism. Both conserved end residues are part of each CDR3. A D gene is named only where the DNA matches it firmly. Rows may omit the clone size; those that give it use once, few, many or a size class.

v_call,clone_size,d_call,j_call,cdr3_aa,cdr3_nt
TRBV10-3,NA,NA,TRBJ1-5,CAISETHWEQPQHF,TGTGCCATCAGTGAGACCCATTGGGAACAGCCCCAGCATTTT
TRBV29-1,many,NA,TRBJ2-1,CSVADWGDEQFF,TGCAGCGTAGCCGATTGGGGTGATGAGCAGTTCTTC
TRBV11-2,many,NA,TRBJ1-2,CASRSEGGPSYGYTF,TGTGCCAGCAGATCAGAAGGGGGGCCCTCCTATGGCTACACCTTC
TRBV19,many,NA,TRBJ2-7,CASSGGSIYEQYF,TGTGCCAGTAGTGGGGGCAGCATCTACGAGCAGTACTTC
TRBV12-3/TRBV12-4,NA,NA,TRBJ2-7,CASGEVPNSYEQYF,TGTGCCAGCGGGGAGGTTCCAAACTCCTACGAGCAGTACTTC
TRBV5-1,many,NA,TRBJ1-2,CASSWRGWLDGYTF,TGCGCCAGCAGCTGGCGGGGGTGGCTAGATGGCTACACCTTC
TRBV12-5,many,TRBD1,TRBJ1-2,CASGLERDRGGYTF,TGTGCTAGTGGTTTGGAAAGGGACAGAGGCGGCTACACCTTC
TRBV10-3,few,NA,TRBJ1-1,CATGPGPTNTEAFF,TGTGCCACGGGGCCGGGACCCACAAACACTGAAGCTTTCTTT
TRBV15,few,NA,TRBJ2-2,CATSIFGQGLNTGELFF,TGTGCCACCAGCATCTTCGGGCAGGGCTTGAACACCGGGGAGCTGTTTTTT
TRBV7-2,NA,NA,TRBJ2-5,CASSLSLTQYF,TGTGCCAGCAGCTTGTCCCTCACCCAGTACTTC
TRBV27,NA,NA,TRBJ2-1,CASLRGNEQFF,TGTGCCAGCTTAAGGGGCAATGAGCAGTTCTTC
TRBV5-1,few,TRBD2,TRBJ2-5,CASSWGLAGAFQETQYF,TGCGCCAGCAGCTGGGGACTAGCGGGCGCGTTTCAAGAGACCCAGTACTTC
TRBV5-1,NA,NA,TRBJ1-4,CASRGVSNEKLFF,TGCGCCAGTCGAGGAGTTTCGAATGAAAAACTGTTTTTT
TRBV10-3,many,TRBD1,TRBJ2-6,CAAKGQGGDSGANVLTF,TGTGCCGCAAAGGGACAGGGGGGGGACTCTGGGGCCAACGTCCTGACTTTC
TRBV9,once,NA,TRBJ2-5,CASSGRGQIQETQYF,TGTGCCAGCAGCGGACGCGGACAGATACAAGAGACCCAGTACTTC
TRBV6-5,many,NA,TRBJ1-2,CASSYMGFNYGYTF,TGTGCCAGCAGTTACATGGGGTTTAACTATGGCTACACCTTC
TRBV3-1,few,NA,TRBJ2-7,CASSEYEKAEQYF,TGTGCCAGCAGTGAATATGAAAAAGCCGAGCAGTACTTC
TRBV12-3/TRBV12-4,NA,TRBD1,TRBJ1-5,CASSSDRWPQHF,TGTGCCAGCAGTTCGGACAGGTGGCCCCAGCATTTT
TRBV28,many,NA,TRBJ2-3,CASSFEGTQYF,TGTGCCAGCAGTTTTGAAGGGACGCAGTATTTT
TRBV6-1,many,TRBD2,TRBJ2-1,CATSLLAGGNEQFF,TGTGCCACATCCCTACTAGCGGGGGGGAATGAGCAGTTCTTC
TRBV7-8,many,NA,TRBJ2-2,CASSLVPAGNTGELFF,TGTGCCAGCAGCTTAGTTCCAGCGGGGAACACCGGGGAGCTGTTTTTT
TRBV27,few,NA,TRBJ1-2,CASSDRLGGGYTF,TGTGCCAGCAGTGACAGGTTGGGGGGTGGCTACACCTTC
TRBV6-1,many,TRBD1,TRBJ1-2,CASSWTGPGGYTF,TGTGCCAGCAGTTGGACAGGGCCGGGTGGCTACACCTTC
TRBV6-1,many,TRBD1,TRBJ2-5,CASGQGAWETQYF,TGTGCCAGCGGCCAGGGGGCATGGGAGACCCAGTACTTC
TRBV30,many,TRBD1,TRBJ2-2,CAQDWTGSTGELFF,TGTGCCCAAGACTGGACAGGGAGCACCGGGGAGCTGTTTTTT
TRBV7-6,NA,TRBD1,TRBJ2-7,CASSRPGQGSKEQYF,TGTGCCAGCAGCCGACCGGGACAGGGGTCGAAGGAGCAGTACTTC
TRBV2,many,TRBD1,TRBJ1-2,CASRQTGGGYTF,TGTGCCAGCAGGCAAACAGGGGGAGGCTACACCTTC
TRBV12-3/TRBV12-4,many,TRBD2,TRBJ2-1,CASSRRTSGSSYNEQFF,TGTGCCAGCAGTCGACGGACTAGCGGGAGCTCCTACAATGAGCAGTTCTTC
TRBV2,many,NA,TRBJ2-1,CASGSLPYNEQFF,TGTGCCAGCGGGAGCCTCCCCTACAATGAGCAGTTCTTC
TRBV9,NA,NA,TRBJ2-7,CASSPQPDYRLEQYF,TGTGCCAGCAGCCCGCAACCCGACTATCGACTCGAGCAGTACTTC
TRBV7-6,many,NA,TRBJ2-7,CASSLNGDSSYEQYF,TGTGCCAGCAGCTTAAACGGCGACAGCTCCTACGAGCAGTACTTC
TRBV6-1,many,TRBD1,TRBJ2-3,CASSRQGARTDTQYF,TGTGCCAGCAGTAGACAGGGGGCGCGCACAGATACGCAGTATTTT
TRBV7-3,many,NA,TRBJ2-5,CASSPRVGETQYF,TGTGCCAGCAGCCCGAGGGTGGGGGAGACCCAGTACTTC
TRBV6-1,many,NA,TRBJ1-3,CASSAVRFSGNTIYF,TGTGCCAGCAGTGCCGTCCGATTCTCTGGAAACACCATATATTTT
TRBV5-6,many,NA,TRBJ2-1,CASSLGRGRNEQFF,TGTGCCAGCAGCTTGGGAAGGGGAAGGAATGAGCAGTTCTTC
TRBV10-1,NA,NA,TRBJ1-1,CASSDKAQPEAFF,TGCGCCAGCAGTGATAAGGCCCAGCCTGAAGCTTTCTTT
TRBV10-3,many,NA,TRBJ2-2,CAISGSDGLNTGELFF,TGTGCCATCAGTGGTTCCGACGGGTTAAACACCGGGGAGCTGTTTTTT
TRBV29-1,many,NA,TRBJ2-7,CSARGGGYRDEQYF,TGCAGCGCCCGGGGTGGGGGCTACCGGGACGAGCAGTACTTC
TRBV6-5,NA,TRBD2,TRBJ2-7,CASSLLVGGPDEQYF,TGTGCCAGCAGTTTGCTCGTGGGAGGGCCCGACGAGCAGTACTTC
TRBV7-9,NA,NA,TRBJ2-1,CASSFSQGGGRNEQFF,TGTGCCAGCAGCTTTTCCCAGGGAGGCGGTAGGAATGAGCAGTTCTTC
TRBV2,NA,TRBD1,TRBJ1-2,CASTPGQGADGYTF,TGTGCCAGCACCCCGGGACAGGGGGCGGATGGCTACACCTTC
TRBV12-3/TRBV12-4,NA,TRBD2,TRBJ2-1,CASRTLRWTSGWNEQFF,TGTGCCAGCAGGACTCTTCGCTGGACTAGCGGGTGGAATGAGCAGTTCTTC
TRBV19,few,NA,TRBJ2-7,CASSKKLSQGIYEQYF,TGTGCCAGTAGTAAAAAATTGAGCCAGGGGATCTACGAGCAGTACTTC
TRBV15,many,NA,TRBJ2-3,CATREGQGADTQYF,TGTGCCACCCGCGAAGGGCAGGGAGCAGATACGCAGTATTTT
TRBV11-2,few,TRBD2,TRBJ2-2,CASSPGTRNTGELFF,TGTGCCAGCAGCCCCGGGACTAGGAACACCGGGGAGCTGTTTTTT
TRBV7-9,many,TRBD1,TRBJ1-3,CASSPKLGQSSGNTIYF,TGTGCCAGCAGCCCCAAACTGGGACAGAGCTCTGGAAACACCATATATTTT
TRBV28,many,NA,TRBJ2-1,CASSLRSSYNEQFF,TGTGCCAGCAGTTTACGGAGCTCCTACAATGAGCAGTTCTTC
TRBV29-1,many,NA,TRBJ2-7,CSVEGSGTYEQYF,TGCAGCGTTGAAGGGTCAGGGACCTACGAGCAGTACTTC
TRBV20-1,many,TRBD2,TRBJ2-1,CSAWAGVWGNEQFF,TGCAGTGCCTGGGCGGGAGTATGGGGTAATGAGCAGTTCTTC
TRBV10-1,many,NA,TRBJ1-2,CASSQDPTYGYTF,TGCGCCAGCAGCCAGGACCCAACGTATGGCTACACCTTC
TRBV5-1,many,TRBD2,TRBJ2-1,CASSFTGGRAVEQFF,TGCGCCAGCAGCTTCACTGGCGGGAGGGCCGTTGAGCAGTTCTTC
TRBV2,many,NA,TRBJ2-1,CASNPFGGEQFF,TGTGCCAGCAATCCTTTCGGGGGTGAGCAGTTCTTC
TRBV28,many,NA,TRBJ2-4,CASSPGPAKNIQYF,TGTGCCAGCAGCCCCGGACCGGCCAAAAACATTCAGTACTTC